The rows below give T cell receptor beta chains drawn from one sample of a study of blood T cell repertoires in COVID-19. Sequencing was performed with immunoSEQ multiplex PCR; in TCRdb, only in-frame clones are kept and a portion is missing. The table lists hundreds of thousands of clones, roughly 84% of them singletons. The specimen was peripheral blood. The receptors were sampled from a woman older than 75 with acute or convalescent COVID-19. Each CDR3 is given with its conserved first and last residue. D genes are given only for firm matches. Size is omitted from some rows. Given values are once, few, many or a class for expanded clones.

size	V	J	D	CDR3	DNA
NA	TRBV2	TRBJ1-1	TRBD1	CASSDYPGQGTEAFF	TGTGCCAGCAGTGACTATCCGGGACAGGGCACTGAAGCTTTCTTT
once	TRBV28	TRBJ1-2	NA	CASSEALGLYGGYTF	TGTGCCAGCAGTGAGGCACTGGGACTCTATGGTGGCTACACCTTC
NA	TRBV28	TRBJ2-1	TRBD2	CASSLGGLAGGYNEQFF	TGTGCCAGCAGTTTAGGGGGACTAGCGGGGGGATACAATGAGCAGTTCTTC
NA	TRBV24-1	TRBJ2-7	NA	CATSEQPYEQYF	TGTGCCACCAGTGAACAGCCCTACGAGCAGTACTTC
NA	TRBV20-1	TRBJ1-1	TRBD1	CSASGTGFRNTEAFF	TGCAGTGCTAGTGGGACAGGGTTTCGGAACACTGAAGCTTTCTTT
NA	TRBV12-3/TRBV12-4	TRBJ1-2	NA	CASGLQANYGYTF	TGTGCCAGCGGACTACAGGCTAACTATGGCTACACCTTC
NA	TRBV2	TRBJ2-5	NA	CASSGRQAQETQYF	TGTGCCAGCAGTGGAAGGCAGGCCCAAGAGACCCAGTACTTC
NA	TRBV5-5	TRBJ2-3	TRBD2	CASSLLSGGAFTDTQYF	TGTGCCAGCAGCTTGCTGAGCGGGGGGGCCTTCACAGATACGCAGTATTTT
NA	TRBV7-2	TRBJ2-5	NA	CASSLARSQETQYF	TGTGCCAGCAGCTTGGCCAGGTCCCAAGAGACCCAGTACTTC
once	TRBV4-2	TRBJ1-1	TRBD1	CASSLGTGANTEAFF	TGTGCCAGCAGCCTCGGGACAGGGGCCAACACTGAAGCTTTCTTT
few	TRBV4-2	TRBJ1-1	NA	CANPGGGNPEAFF	TGTGCCAACCCTGGGGGGGGGAACCCTGAAGCTTTCTTT
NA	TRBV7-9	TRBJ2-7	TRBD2	CASSTSSLAGVISYEQYF	TGTGCCAGCAGCACCTCGAGCCTAGCGGGGGTTATATCCTACGAGCAGTACTTC
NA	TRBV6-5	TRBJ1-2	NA	CASKRGANYGYTF	TGTGCCAGCAAACGGGGTGCTAACTATGGCTACACCTTC
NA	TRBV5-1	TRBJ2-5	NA	CASSPQGLQETQYF	TGCGCCAGTTCCCCCCAGGGCCTCCAAGAGACCCAGTACTTC
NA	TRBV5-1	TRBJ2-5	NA	CASSLWDTGMETQYF	TGCGCCAGCAGTTTATGGGATACAGGGATGGAGACCCAGTACTTC
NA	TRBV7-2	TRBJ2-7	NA	CASSLGLGVYEQYF	TGTGCCAGCAGCTTAGGGTTGGGAGTTTACGAGCAGTACTTC
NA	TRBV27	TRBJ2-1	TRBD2	CASSRGWAGENYNEQFF	TGTGCCAGCAGTCGGGGGTGGGCGGGGGAGAACTACAATGAGCAGTTCTTC
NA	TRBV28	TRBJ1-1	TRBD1	CASSVPTGANTEAFF	TGTGCCAGCAGTGTCCCTACAGGGGCGAACACTGAAGCTTTCTTT
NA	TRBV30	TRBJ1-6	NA	CAWSVRELRDSPLHF	TGTGCCTGGAGTGTACGAGAGTTGAGGGATTCACCCCTCCACTTT
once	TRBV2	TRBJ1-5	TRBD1	CASTDRVGRRGQPQHF	TGTGCCAGCACAGACAGGGTGGGAAGGAGGGGTCAGCCCCAGCATTTT
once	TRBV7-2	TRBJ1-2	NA	CASSLAGQAWGYTF	TGTGCCAGCAGCTTAGCGGGGCAGGCATGGGGCTACACCTTC
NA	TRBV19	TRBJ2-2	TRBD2	CASSTLGGVPGELFF	TGTGCCAGTAGTACCTTGGGGGGGGTCCCCGGGGAGCTGTTTTTT
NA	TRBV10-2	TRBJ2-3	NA	CASSGWGGIDTQYF	TGCGCCAGCAGTGGATGGGGGGGCATAGATACGCAGTATTTT
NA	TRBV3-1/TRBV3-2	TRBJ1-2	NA	CASSPIQGGYGYTF	TGTGCCAGCAGCCCGATTCAGGGCGGATATGGCTACACCTTC
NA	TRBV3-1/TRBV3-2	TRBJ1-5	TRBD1	CASSPGTGVSNQPQHF	TGTGCCAGCAGCCCCGGGACAGGGGTTAGCAATCAGCCCCAGCATTTT
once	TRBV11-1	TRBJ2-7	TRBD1	CASSLAGQGAYEQYF	TGTGCCAGCAGCTTAGCGGGGCAGGGGGCCTACGAGCAGTACTTC
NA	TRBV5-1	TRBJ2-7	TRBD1	CASSPGQGSYEQYF	TGCGCCAGCAGCCCGGGACAGGGGTCCTACGAGCAGTACTTC
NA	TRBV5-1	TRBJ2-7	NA	CASSLQLPRDEQYF	TGCGCCAGCAGCTTACAACTACCCCGGGACGAGCAGTACTTC
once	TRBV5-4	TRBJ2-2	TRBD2	CASSLGAGGPGELFF	TGTGCCAGCAGCTTGGGAGCGGGGGGGCCCGGGGAGCTGTTTTTT
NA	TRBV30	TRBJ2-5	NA	CAWSAGHGGKTQYF	TGTGCCTGGAGTGCAGGCCATGGCGGGAAGACCCAGTACTTC
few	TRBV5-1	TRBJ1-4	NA	CASSLGHATNEKLFF	TGCGCCAGCAGCTTGGGACACGCAACTAATGAAAAACTGTTTTTT
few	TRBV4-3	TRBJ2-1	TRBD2	CASSRYGGNYNEQFF	TGCGCCAGCAGCCGATACGGGGGGAACTACAATGAGCAGTTCTTC
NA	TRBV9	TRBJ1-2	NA	CASSVGAGERGYTF	TGTGCCAGCAGCGTAGGGGCAGGGGAGCGTGGCTACACCTTC
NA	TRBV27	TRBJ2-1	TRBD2	CASSLRSGVHNEQFF	TGTGCCAGCAGTTTGCGGAGCGGGGTACACAATGAGCAGTTCTTC
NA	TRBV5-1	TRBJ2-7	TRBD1	CASSLEGQTYEQYF	TGCGCCAGCAGCTTGGAGGGACAGACCTACGAGCAGTACTTC
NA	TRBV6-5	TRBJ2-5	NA	CASSYQRTQETQYF	TGTGCCAGCAGTTACCAACGGACTCAAGAGACCCAGTACTTC
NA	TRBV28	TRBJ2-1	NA	CASSETLAVYNEQFF	TGTGCCAGCAGCGAGACCCTGGCGGTCTACAATGAGCAGTTCTTC
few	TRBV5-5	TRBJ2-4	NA	CASSLRATGGGIQYF	TGTGCCAGCAGCTTGCGCGCGACGGGGGGCGGCATTCAGTACTTC
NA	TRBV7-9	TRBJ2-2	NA	CASSFLPTGELFF	TGTGCCAGCAGCTTCCTACCTACCGGGGAGCTGTTTTTT
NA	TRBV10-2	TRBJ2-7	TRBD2	CASSPPGLAGEQYF	TGCGCCAGCTCCCCACCGGGACTAGCGGGTGAGCAGTACTTC
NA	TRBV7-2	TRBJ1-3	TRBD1	CASSSRQGSGNTIYF	TGTGCCAGCAGCTCGCGACAGGGGAGCGGAAACACCATATATTTT